The source of this T cell receptor beta chain is a study of blood T cell repertoires in COVID-19. At the level of the study: The United States, Italy and Spain provided the acute and convalescent COVID-19 samples. T cells, B-cell-depleted T cells, or PBMCs provided the cDNA or gDNA that served as material.

V lost 3 bases and J 1 base, leaving 6 bases between the germline ends. CDR1 is SEHNR, CDR2 FQNEAQ, per germline (reference sequence). CDR3 length: 13 residues. Original analysis: Nucleated cell counts were estimated from reference gene primer amplification. TCRdb's table, derived via immunoSEQ multiplex PCR, lists solely in-frame clones and lacks some. That table supplies the V and J calls and clone size; D and trimming were determined from the DNA. The data show around 290,000 clones, around 89% seen once. The specimen sequenced was peripheral blood. This clonotype was sampled from a man between 40 and 49 years old with acute or convalescent COVID-19. The chain links TRBV7-9 to TRBJ1-1; D is unresolved. CDR3 region: CASSFLENTEAFF. For the CDR3, the DNA is TGTGCCAGCAGCTTTCTAGAGAACACTGAAGCTTTCTTT.